This T cell receptor (beta chain) is from a study of control samples from healthy donors and cancer patients. Sequencing was performed with immunoSEQ multiplex PCR; in TCRdb, only in-frame clones are kept and a portion is missing. This table has about 180,000 clones, 94% appearing once. Germline V gene data show CDR1 as SGHAT and CDR2 as FQNNGV. CDR3 length: 17 residues. V shed 3 bases and J 8 bases; nucleotides not matched to a gene: 10. This TCR derives from a woman under 30 in good health. V gene TRBV11-2 combines with J gene TRBJ2-1; 13 bases are shared with TRBD2. The sequencing input was blood. Here the CDR3 reads CASSFTSGREREDEQFF. CDR3 sequence (DNA): TGTGCCAGCAGCTTTACTAGCGGGAGGGAAAGGGAGGATGAGCAGTTCTTC.